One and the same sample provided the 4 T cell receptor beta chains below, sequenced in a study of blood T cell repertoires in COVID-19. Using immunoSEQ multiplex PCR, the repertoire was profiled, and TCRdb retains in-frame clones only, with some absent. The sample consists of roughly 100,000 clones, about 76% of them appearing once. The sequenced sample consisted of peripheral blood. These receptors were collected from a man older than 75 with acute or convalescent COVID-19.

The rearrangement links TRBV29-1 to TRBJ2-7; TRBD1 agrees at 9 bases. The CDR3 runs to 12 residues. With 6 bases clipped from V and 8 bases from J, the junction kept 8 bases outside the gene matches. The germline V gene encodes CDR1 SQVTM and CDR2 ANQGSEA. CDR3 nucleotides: TGCAGCGTCAGTGCCGGGACAGGGAAGCAGTACTTC. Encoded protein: CSVSAGTGKQYF.

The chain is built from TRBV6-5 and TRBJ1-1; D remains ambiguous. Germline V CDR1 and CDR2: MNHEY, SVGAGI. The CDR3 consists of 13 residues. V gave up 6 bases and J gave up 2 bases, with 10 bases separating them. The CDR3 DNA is TGTGCCAGCAGATCACAGAGCAACACTGAAGCTTTCTTT. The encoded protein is CASRSQSNTEAFF.

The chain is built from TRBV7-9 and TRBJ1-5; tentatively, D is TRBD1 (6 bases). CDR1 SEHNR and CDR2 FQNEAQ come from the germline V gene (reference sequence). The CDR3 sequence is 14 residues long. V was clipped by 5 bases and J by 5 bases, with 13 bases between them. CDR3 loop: CASSPPGGHQPQHF. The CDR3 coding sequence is TGTGCCAGCAGCCCCCCGGGGGGGCATCAGCCCCAGCATTTT.

CDR3 loop: CASSLADRGREKLFF. In DNA, the CDR3 is TGCGCCAGCAGCTTGGCGGACAGGGGGCGGGAAAAACTGTTTTTT. The gene calls are TRBV5-1 and TRBJ1-4, with 11 bases that match TRBD1. Germline V lookup: CDR1 SGHRS, CDR2 YFSETQ. This CDR3 has 15 residues. V was pared by 0 bases and J by 8 bases, with 3 bases of the junction left unmatched.